This T cell receptor beta chain was captured in a study of cytomegalovirus exposure and HLA in healthy donors. The PCR used 60 Vbeta and 13 Jbeta primers. Profiled with immunoSEQ multiplex PCR; TCRdb holds only in-frame clones, not every one. The repertoire holds 95,000 to 110,000 clones, with around 73% as singletons. Specimen: PBMCs. The sequence was obtained from a woman in her thirties or forties in good health and CMV-seronegative.

This chain's CDR3 is CASSPLASSSYNEQFF. CDR3 nucleotide sequence: TGCGCCAGCAGCCCACTAGCATCCAGCTCCTACAATGAGCAGTTCTTC. The chain recombines TRBV5-1 with TRBJ2-1, with D possibly TRBD2 on 6 matching bases. Trimming shortened V by 4 bases and J by 0 bases, and 14 bases separated the two germline ends. The CDR3 totals 16 residues. CDR1 is SGHRS and CDR2 is YFSETQ in the germline V gene.